Listed below are T cell receptor beta chains from one sample, sequenced in a study of blood T cell repertoires in COVID-19. Data came from immunoSEQ multiplex PCR; TCRdb stores just in-frame clones and leaves some out. The data contain some 190,000 clones, 75% to 85% of them singletons. Sequenced: peripheral blood. These receptors were obtained from a man aged 60-69 years with acute or convalescent COVID-19. CDR3s include the opening cysteine and the closing phenylalanine or tryptophan. Fields, in order: J gene, V gene, D gene, clone size, CDR3 DNA, CDR3 protein. The D gene is left open where the match is weak. Where a row states a size, it is once, few, many or the class of an expanded clone; other rows omit it.

>TRBJ1-5|TRBV5-8|NA|NA
TGTGCCAGCACCACCAACGGGGGTTATTCTCAGCCCCAGCATTTT
CASTTNGGYSQPQHF
>TRBJ2-3|TRBV7-2|NA|NA
TGTGCCAGCAGCCCTAGCGGCACAGATACGCAGTATTTT
CASSPSGTDTQYF
>TRBJ1-5|TRBV19|TRBD1|NA
TGTGCCAGTAGTACCCCGGACAGGGCGATTAACAATCAGCCCCAGCATTTT
CASSTPDRAINNQPQHF
>TRBJ1-2|TRBV7-3|NA|NA
TGTGCCAGCAGCTTAGGTCAGGACTATGGCTACACCTTC
CASSLGQDYGYTF
>TRBJ2-3|TRBV7-2|TRBD2|NA
TGTGCCAGCAGCTTAGAGAGGCTAGCGGGGGTCACAGATACGCAGTATTTT
CASSLERLAGVTDTQYF
>TRBJ2-3|TRBV11-1|TRBD2|NA
TGTGCCAGCAGCTTCCCCCGGGGAGGGGGCACAGATACGCAGTATTTT
CASSFPRGGGTDTQYF
>TRBJ1-2|TRBV10-3|NA|once
TGTGCCATCAGTGAGGCGGTTGGCGGCTACACCTTC
CAISEAVGGYTF
>TRBJ1-5|TRBV5-1|NA|NA
TGCGCCAGCAGCCCCGGCGGGGGGAGGAATCAGCCCCAGCATTTT
CASSPGGGRNQPQHF
>TRBJ1-6|TRBV4-1|NA|NA
TGCGCCAGCAGCCAACTCGACAGATCACCCCTCCACTTT
CASSQLDRSPLHF
>TRBJ1-5|TRBV2|TRBD1|NA
TGTGCCAGCACCAGTGGACAGGGCAATCAGCCCCAGCATTTT
CASTSGQGNQPQHF
>TRBJ2-7|TRBV7-8|NA|once
TGTGCCAGCAGCTTAGTCAGGGCTCCCAGGTTGTACGAGCAGTACTTC
CASSLVRAPRLYEQYF
>TRBJ1-5|TRBV6-2/TRBV6-3|TRBD1|NA
TGTGCCAGCAGTGGAGGGGGCCGCAATCAGCCCCAGCATTTT
CASSGGGRNQPQHF
>TRBJ2-3|TRBV18|NA|NA
TGTGCCAGCTCACACTCAAGGGGAGATACGCAGTATTTT
CASSHSRGDTQYF
>TRBJ1-5|TRBV6-5|NA|NA
TGTGCCAGCACTCAAGGGAGGGTTCGCAATCAGCCCCAGCATTTT
CASTQGRVRNQPQHF
>TRBJ2-5|TRBV15|NA|NA
TGTGCCACCAGCAGAGGAGGGTTCGAGACCCAGTACTTC
CATSRGGFETQYF
>TRBJ2-1|TRBV5-1|TRBD2|NA
TGCGCCAGCAGCCATCCTCCTATAGCGGGAGAGTCCTACAATGAGCAGTTCTTC
CASSHPPIAGESYNEQFF
>TRBJ1-1|TRBV6-1|NA|NA
TGTGCCAGCAGTGAAGGGGCAAACACTGAAGCTTTCTTT
CASSEGANTEAFF
>TRBJ1-2|TRBV27|NA|NA
TGTGCCAGCAGTTTATATGCCGGCTATGGCTACACCTTC
CASSLYAGYGYTF
>TRBJ2-2|TRBV7-2|NA|NA
TGTGCCAGCAGCTTTCGGCAGGGTCCCGGGGAGCTGTTTTTT
CASSFRQGPGELFF
>TRBJ1-1|TRBV19|NA|NA
TGTGCCAGTAGTCTGTGGAGGGAGACTGAAGCTTTCTTT
CASSLWRETEAFF
>TRBJ1-1|TRBV6-1|NA|NA
TGTGCCAGCAGTGTCCCCTGGGGAGGACTTAACACTGAAGCTTTCTTT
CASSVPWGGLNTEAFF
>TRBJ1-2|TRBV14|NA|NA
TGTGCCAGCACCCCCGGGACACGGCCAATTCTAGCTAACTATGGCTACACCTTC
CASTPGTRPILANYGYTF